This entry lists 18 T cell receptor beta chains sequenced from one sample in a study of blood T cell repertoires in COVID-19. Produced via immunoSEQ multiplex PCR; TCRdb's table is partial and in-frame only. This sample has approximately 84,000 clones, with almost 80% found just once. Source material: peripheral blood. These receptors came from a human donor in a cohort sampled during active COVID-19.

In its sample, this clone was seen a few times. This sequence joins TRBV3-1 (or the pseudogene TRBV3-2) and TRBJ2-7; TRBD2 aligns across 11 bases. Germline CDR1 reads LGHDT; CDR2 reads YNNKEL (reference sequence). CDR3 length: 16 residues. Losses at the gene ends were 0 bases for V and 3 bases for J; bases not matched to a gene: 4. CDR3 DNA: TGTGCCAGCAGCCAAGAAGCCACTAGCGGGAGCTACGAGCAGTACTTC. Residues: CASSQEATSGSYEQYF.

V gene TRBV10-1 combines with J gene TRBJ2-2; 9 bases match TRBD2. Germline V gene data show CDR1 as WNHNN and CDR2 as SYGVQD (reference sequence). J lost 4 bases, V lost 6 bases, and 9 bases had no gene match. This CDR3 is 16 amino acids long. This chain's CDR3 is CASSPTSGPSTGELFF. The CDR3 DNA reads as TGCGCCAGCAGCCCGACTAGCGGCCCATCCACCGGGGAGCTGTTTTTT.

This chain links TRBV20-1 with TRBJ2-1; tentatively, D is TRBD2 (5 bases). CDR3 length equals 11 residues. Germline V CDR1 and CDR2: DFQATT, SNEGSKA (reference sequence). Trimming pared 6 bases from V and 10 bases from J, leaving 13 bases between. This CDR3 reads CSALHEGEQFF. Written as DNA, the CDR3 is TGCAGTGCCCTACACGAGGGCGAGCAGTTCTTC.

The rearrangement joins TRBV6-5 to TRBJ2-5; no firm D call. Deletions cut 0 bases from V and 4 bases from J, with 6 bases between. The length of the CDR3 is 13 residues. Germline CDR1 and CDR2: MNHEY and SVGAGI. The CDR3 region is CASSYSRVETQYF. CDR3 nucleotides: TGTGCCAGCAGTTACTCCCGGGTAGAGACCCAGTACTTC.

The sample holds one count of this clone. The chain links TRBV2 to TRBJ2-2; D may be TRBD1 (6 bases). Germline V CDR1 and CDR2: SNHLY, FYNNEI. Trimming shortened V by 5 bases and J by 1 base, and 8 bases separated the two germline ends. The CDR3 has 14 residues. The CDR3 spells CASSQQGNTGELFF. CDR3 nucleotides: TGTGCCAGCAGTCAACAGGGGAACACCGGGGAGCTGTTTTTT.

The V gene is TRBV7-2, the J gene TRBJ1-2; D not certain. Looked up from germline, CDR1 is SGHTA and CDR2 is FQGNSA. Trimming cost V 4 bases and J 4 bases, with 19 bases left between them. The CDR3 covers 16 residues. In DNA form, the CDR3 reads TGTGCCAGCAGCTCGTACCCCCCTAAACTTGGCTATGGCTACACCTTC. Translation: CASSSYPPKLGYGYTF.

The chain uses TRBV29-1 and TRBJ2-7, with 10 bases aligning to TRBD1. This CDR3 comprises 12 residues. CDR1 and CDR2 (germline): SQVTM, ANQGSEA. Unmatched junction bases numbered 6, after V lost 7 bases and J lost 6 bases. CDR3 DNA sequence: TGCAGCGGTTGGGACAGGGGAGGCGAGCAGTACTTC. It specifies CSGWDRGGEQYF.

J is TRBJ2-1 and V is TRBV5-4; tentatively, D is TRBD2 (5 bases). V lost 2 bases, J lost 9 bases, and 15 bases lay in between. Germline-derived CDR1 and CDR2 are SGHNT and YYREEE (reference sequence). The CDR3 loop spans 14 amino acids. As DNA, the CDR3 is TGTGCCAGCAGCTTACTAGACGTACCGAGTGAGCAGTTCTTC. This encodes CASSLLDVPSEQFF.

This chain links TRBV28 with TRBJ1-5; D remains unclear. V was pared by 6 bases and J by 5 bases, with 14 bases between. The CDR3 has 14 residues. Germline V gene lookup returns CDR1 MDHEN and CDR2 SYDVKM. The DNA for the CDR3 is TGTGCCAGCAGCCAGGCCGCAATCCATCAGCCCCAGCATTTT. Residues: CASSQAAIHQPQHF.

The rearrangement joins TRBV27 to TRBJ1-4, with D possibly matching TRBD1 (6 bases). With 3 bases removed from V and 4 bases from J, the gap between germline ends came to 9 bases. The length of the CDR3 is 14 residues. The germline V gene encodes CDR1 MNHEY and CDR2 SMNVEV (reference sequence). Here the CDR3 DNA reads TGTGCCAGCAGTTTCGCGGACAGTAATGAAAAACTGTTTTTT. This gives the protein CASSFADSNEKLFF.

J is TRBJ1-2 and V is TRBV28; no clear D. The V gene's germline CDR1 is MDHEN and CDR2 SYDVKM. CDR3 length equals 12 residues. Trimming removed 7 bases from V and 4 bases from J, with 10 bases in between. CDR3: CASTTAPYGYTF. CDR3 nucleotides: TGTGCCAGCACCACAGCACCCTATGGCTACACCTTC.

The chain has TRBV19 and TRBJ1-4; D is uncertain. This CDR3 contains 8 residues. CDR1 is LNHDA, CDR2 SQIVND, per germline (reference sequence). CDR3 amino acids: CGAVKLFF. The CDR3 nucleotides read TGTGGGGCCGTAAAACTGTTTTTT.

The rearrangement links TRBV28 to TRBJ2-2, with 8 bases matching TRBD1. CDR1 is MDHEN, CDR2 SYDVKM, per germline. V dropped 5 bases and J dropped 7; count of bases not matched to a gene: 6. CDR3 length: 14 residues. CDR3 region: CASSLQGANGELFF. The CDR3 DNA reads TGTGCCAGCAGTCTGCAGGGGGCGAACGGGGAGCTGTTTTTT.

This clone appeared once. This CDR3 reads CASSVEGQGVTEAFF. CDR3 nucleotide sequence: TGTGCCAGCAGCGTAGAGGGACAGGGGGTGACTGAAGCTTTCTTT. The rearrangement uses TRBV9 and TRBJ1-1; 11 bases agree with TRBD1. Germline CDR1 and CDR2: SGDLS and YYNGEE. V shed 0 bases and J 5 bases; nucleotides not matched to a gene: 3. CDR3 size: 15 residues.

This clone appeared a single time. The V gene is TRBV3-1 (or the pseudogene TRBV3-2), the J gene TRBJ2-1; 8 bases are a match to TRBD2. J was trimmed by 5 bases and V by 1 base; bases with no gene match: 4. The CDR3 runs 15 residues. Germline assignment: CDR1 LGHDT and CDR2 YNNKEL (reference sequence). The CDR3: CASSQVVAGNNEQFF. The CDR3, as DNA: TGTGCCAGCAGCCAAGTTGTAGCGGGGAACAATGAGCAGTTCTTC.

The genes are TRBV11-2 and TRBJ1-4, with D maybe TRBD1 (5 bases). Germline CDR1 is SGHAT and CDR2 is FQNNGV. CDR3 size: 16 residues. Trimming stripped 6 bases from V and 6 bases from J, with 20 bases between. CDR3 coding DNA: TGTGCCAGCAGTTCCTCGAATCGCCCAGGGCATGAAAAACTGTTTTTT. Translating it yields CASSSSNRPGHEKLFF.

The chain links TRBV5-1 to TRBJ1-6; 7 bases agree with TRBD1. The CDR3 has 16 residues. The V gene end was trimmed by 2 bases and the J gene end by 5 bases; junction bases not matched to a gene: 7. Germline V gene lookup returns CDR1 SGHRS and CDR2 YFSETQ. DNA for the CDR3: TGCGCCAGCAGCTTTAACCCGACAGGGAATAATTCACCCCTCCACTTT. It encodes CASSFNPTGNNSPLHF.

This clone was found a few times. V is TRBV12-3 or TRBV12-4 and J is TRBJ2-2; no reliable D call. This CDR3 is built from 12 residues. Trimming pared 4 bases from V and 5 bases from J, leaving 5 bases between. CDR3 protein: CASSWPTGELFF. Written as DNA, the CDR3 is TGTGCCAGCAGTTGGCCTACCGGGGAGCTGTTTTTT.